This T cell receptor beta chain was found in a study of T cell responses to AZD1222 COVID-19 vaccine (dated by TCRdb to about 2021). At the level of the whole study: AZD1222 recipients whose second dose came at about 4 weeks and those whose second dose came at about 12 weeks were combined into one group, since spike-specific TCR depth and breadth did not differ between the two schedules. TCR sequencing covered roughly 230 trial participants: some 210 given two doses of AZD1222 and 26 given two doses of MenACWY control vaccine. Trial participants were enrolled by age into 18-55, 56-69 and 70-plus year subgroups, with 148, 28 and 57 TCR-sequenced participants respectively. General conclusions and limits of the study: After two AZD1222 doses, spike-specific TCR breadth and depth were significantly higher than at day 0 and than in MenACWY recipients. Because no day 14 peak-response samples were available, repertoires were characterized only after the peak T cell response. Conclusions about previously exposed vaccinees were limited because only five to seven AZD1222 recipients were SARS-CoV-2 seropositive at baseline. Nearly half of unique spike-specific TCRs reportedly recognized epitopes outside regions mutated in the B.1.351 and B.1.1.7 variants. Vaccine-associated CD4 TCRs spanned the whole spike protein, with dominant responses in regions 160-218 and 743-854. In the small 56-69-year group, the increase in depth fell short of significance, most likely because of low power. Participants were mostly white British and included more females than males, and it was suggested by the authors that clonal diversity may have been underestimated.

The CDR3 regions of human TCRbeta chains were subjected to immunosequencing. Per the authors' processing: Repertoire TCRs were checked for matches against a reference library of SARS-CoV-2-specific TCRs that had been generated using the MIRA antigen-specificity platform. Breadth was defined as the fraction of unique TCRs that were SARS-CoV-2-associated, and depth was defined as the fraction of total T cells that were SARS-CoV-2-associated. Using the MIRA data, each spike-specific TCR was assigned both to the spike region to which the TCR was reactive and to a CD4 or CD8 class. Log10-transformed breadth and depth values were compared by one-way ANOVA with Sidak's multiple comparisons tests. TCRdb took this table from immuneACCESS and kept in-frame rearrangements with V and J called. Such tables lack part of the clones; where checked against another copy, unresolved V genes explain under half of the gap, and the rest is unexplained. The V and J calls and clone size are taken from that table; D and trimming were inferred from the DNA. The sample profile shows approximately 120,000 clones; over 80% of them were found once. The leading ten clones occupy around 6.1% of the sample.

The meaning of the sample's time point label: baseline before first vaccination. Samples from vaccinated people were obtained from the UK trials COV001 and COV002, which included a single-blind randomized controlled phase 2/3 trial of AZD1222 (ChAdOx1 nCoV-19) in healthy adults. For TCRbeta chain sequencing, PBMC samples from trial participants were taken at day 0 and at day 28 after the second dose. Note on this clone: The specificity of this receptor is unknown. Base quality data are lacking; no much larger clone is found one base away.

CDR1 and CDR2 (SGDLS, YYNGEE) derive from the germline V gene. Deletion took 6 bases off V and 5 bases off J, with a span of 11 bases between the germline ends. Measured from the cysteine to the phenylalanine, the CDR3 is 13 residues long. Just the 39-base CDR3 DNA is kept, in frame starting at base 1. The starting material was peripheral blood, obtained on day 0 of AZD1222 vaccination. The receptor was isolated from an adult in good health. Here the chain combines TRBV9 and TRBJ2-2; the D gene could be TRBD1 or TRBD2, each one agreeing over 5 bases. The DNA sequence is given as TGTGCCAGCAAGGGGAGTTCAACCGGGGAGCTGTTTTTT. Its amino acids are CASKGSSTGELFF. Joined to the reference TRBV9 and TRBJ2-2 proteins, this CDR3 gives the full variable domain: DSGVTQTPKHLITATGQRVTLRCSPRSGDLSVYWYQQSLDQGLQFLIQYYNGEERAKGNILERFSAQQFPDLHSELNLSSLELGDSALYFCASKGSSTGELFFGEGSRLTVL.